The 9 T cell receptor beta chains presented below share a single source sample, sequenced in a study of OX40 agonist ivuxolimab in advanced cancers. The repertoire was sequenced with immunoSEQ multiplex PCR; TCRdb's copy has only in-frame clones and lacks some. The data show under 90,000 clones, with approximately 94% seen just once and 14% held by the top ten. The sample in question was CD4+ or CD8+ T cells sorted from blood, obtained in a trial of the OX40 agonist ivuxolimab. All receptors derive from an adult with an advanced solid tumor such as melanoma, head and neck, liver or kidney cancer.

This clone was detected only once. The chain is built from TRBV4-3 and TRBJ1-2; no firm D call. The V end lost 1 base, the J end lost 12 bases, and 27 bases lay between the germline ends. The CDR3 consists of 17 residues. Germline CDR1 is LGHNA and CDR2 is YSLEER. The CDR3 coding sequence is TGCGCCAGCAGCCAAGTATTGTACGGCCCGGGCCCCCCACTCCACACCTTC. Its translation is CASSQVLYGPGPPLHTF.

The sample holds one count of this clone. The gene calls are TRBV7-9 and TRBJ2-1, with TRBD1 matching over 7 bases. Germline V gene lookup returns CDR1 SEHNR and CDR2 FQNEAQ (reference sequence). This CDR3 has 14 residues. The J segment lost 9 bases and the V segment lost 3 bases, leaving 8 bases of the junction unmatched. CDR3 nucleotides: TGTGCCAGCAGCTTGGGGGTCGGGGACAGTGAGCAGTTCTTC. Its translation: CASSLGVGDSEQFF.

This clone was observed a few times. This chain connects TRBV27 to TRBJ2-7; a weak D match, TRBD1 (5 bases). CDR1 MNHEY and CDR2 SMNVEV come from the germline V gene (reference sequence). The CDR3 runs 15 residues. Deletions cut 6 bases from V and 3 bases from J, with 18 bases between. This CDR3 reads CASSPRTSGYYEQYF. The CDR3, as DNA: TGTGCCAGCAGCCCGAGGACCTCAGGGTACTACGAGCAGTACTTC.

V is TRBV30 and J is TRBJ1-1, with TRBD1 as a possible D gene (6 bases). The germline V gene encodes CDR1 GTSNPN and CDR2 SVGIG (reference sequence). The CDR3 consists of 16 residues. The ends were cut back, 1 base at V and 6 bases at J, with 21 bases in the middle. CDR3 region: CAWSGGTTTASSEAFF. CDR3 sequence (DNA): TGTGCCTGGAGTGGGGGGACAACAACTGCGTCGTCTGAAGCTTTCTTT. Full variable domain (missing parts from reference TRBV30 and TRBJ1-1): SQTIHQWPATLVQPVGSPLSLECTVEGTSNPNLYWYRQAAGRGLQLLFYSVGIGQISSEVPQNLSASRPQDRQFILSSKKLLLSDSGFYLCAWSGGTTTASSEAFFGQGTRLTVV.

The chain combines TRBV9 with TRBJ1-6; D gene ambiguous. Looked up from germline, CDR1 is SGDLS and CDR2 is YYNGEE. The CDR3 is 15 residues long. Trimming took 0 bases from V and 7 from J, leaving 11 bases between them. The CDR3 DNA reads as TGTGCCAGCAGCGTAGAGGGAGACTGGAATTCACCCCTCCACTTT. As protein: CASSVEGDWNSPLHF. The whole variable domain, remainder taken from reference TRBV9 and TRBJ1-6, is DSGVTQTPKHLITATGQRVTLRCSPRSGDLSVYWYQQSLDQGLQFLIQYYNGEERAKGNILERFSAQQFPDLHSELNLSSLELGDSALYFCASSVEGDWNSPLHFGNGTRLTVT.

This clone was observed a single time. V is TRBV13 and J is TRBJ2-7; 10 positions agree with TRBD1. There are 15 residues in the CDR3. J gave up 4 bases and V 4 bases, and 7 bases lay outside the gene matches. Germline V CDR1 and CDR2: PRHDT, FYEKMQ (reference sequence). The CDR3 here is CASSSPDRGTYEQYF. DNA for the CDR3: TGTGCCAGCAGCTCTCCGGACAGGGGGACATACGAGCAGTACTTC.

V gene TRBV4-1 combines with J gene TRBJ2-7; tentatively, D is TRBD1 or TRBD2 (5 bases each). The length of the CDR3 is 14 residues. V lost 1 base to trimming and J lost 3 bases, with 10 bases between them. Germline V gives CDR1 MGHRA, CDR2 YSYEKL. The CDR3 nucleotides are TGCGCCAGCAGCCAAGTTGGGGGTAACTACGAGCAGTACTTC. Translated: CASSQVGGNYEQYF.

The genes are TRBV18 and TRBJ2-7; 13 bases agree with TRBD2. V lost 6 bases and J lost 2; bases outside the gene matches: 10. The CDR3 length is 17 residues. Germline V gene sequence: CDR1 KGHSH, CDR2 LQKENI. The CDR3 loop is CASSPTSGGTKPYEQYF. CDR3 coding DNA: TGTGCCAGCTCGCCGACTAGCGGGGGGACAAAGCCCTACGAGCAGTACTTC.

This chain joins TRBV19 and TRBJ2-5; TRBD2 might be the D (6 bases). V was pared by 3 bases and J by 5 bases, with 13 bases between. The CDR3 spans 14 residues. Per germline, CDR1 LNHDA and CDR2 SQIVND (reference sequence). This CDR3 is CASSIWGVQETQYF. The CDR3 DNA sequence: TGTGCCAGTAGTATTTGGGGGGTCCAGGAGACCCAGTACTTC.